Shown below are 23 T cell receptor beta chains from a single sample sequenced in a study of T cells in Graves' hyperthyroidism and ophthalmopathy. Amplified regions were TCR beta CDR3 sequences from RNA transcripts. TCR CDR3 regions were first amplified by RT-PCR with HTBI primers. TCRdb fed the multiplex PCR reads into MiXCR, producing one record per CDR3 protein. The sample lists roughly 500,000 distinct CDR3 sequences, about 43% seen once, with around 19% in the top ten. Material: peripheral blood or thyroid tissue (not recorded which). The source is an adult woman with Graves' disease, either hyperthyroidism or ophthalmopathy (not recorded which).

Many counts were recorded for this clonotype. This sequence joins TRBV6-5 and TRBJ1-1; D might be TRBD1 (5 bases). This CDR3 comprises 14 residues. V was shortened by 4 bases and J by 4 bases, with 13 bases between the two germline ends. Germline V gene sequence: CDR1 MNHEY, CDR2 SVGAGI. The CDR3 here is CASSLRGTGTEAFF. The CDR3 DNA follows: TGTGCCAGCAGTTTGAGGGGAACGGGCACTGAAGCTTTCTTT.

Many counts were recorded for this clonotype. This chain joins TRBV7-9 and TRBJ2-2; D is unresolved. CDR1 and CDR2 from the germline V gene are SEHNR and FQNEAQ (reference sequence). V dropped 5 bases and J dropped 5 bases, with 12 bases sitting between them. The CDR3 runs to 14 residues. CDR3 sequence (DNA): TGTGCCAGCAGCCCCCGGACCGGAACCGGGGAGCTGTTTTTT. Translation gives CASSPRTGTGELFF.

This clonotype has a count of ten or more. The chain has TRBV5-1 and TRBJ1-1; TRBD1 might be the D (5 bases). Germline CDR1 and CDR2: SGHRS and YFSETQ. This CDR3 region has 14 residues. Trimming left V 0 bases short and J 4 bases short, with 10 bases between. The CDR3 sequence: CASSLGDRSTEAFF. CDR3 bases: TGCGCCAGCAGCTTGGGAGACAGAAGCACTGAAGCTTTCTTT.

This clonotype has ten or more counts. The CDR3 is CSVRTASGETQYF. The CDR3, as DNA: TGCAGTGTACGGACAGCAAGCGGAGAGACCCAGTACTTC. The rearrangement joins TRBV20-1 to TRBJ2-5; possibly TRBD1 for D (6 bases). CDR1 and CDR2 from the germline V gene are DFQATT and SNEGSKA (reference sequence). The CDR3 has 13 amino acids. V dropped 7 bases and J dropped 4 bases, with 16 bases sitting between them.

This clonotype was seen many times. V is TRBV27 and J is TRBJ1-6; no reliable D call. V lost 0 bases, J lost 10 bases, and 10 bases lay in between. CDR1 is MNHEY, CDR2 SMNVEV, per germline (reference sequence). CDR3 length: 14 residues. The CDR3 DNA follows: TGTGCCAGCAGTTTATCCGGCGTCGACTCACCCCTCCACTTT. This codes for CASSLSGVDSPLHF.

This clonotype was seen at least ten times. The chain recombines TRBV6-1 with TRBJ1-5; no reliable D call. The CDR3 sequence is 11 residues long. The germline gives CDR1 MNHNS, CDR2 SASEGT. V was trimmed by 6 bases and J by 12 bases, leaving 12 bases between them. Written as DNA, the CDR3 is TGTGCCAGCAGGCTAGCCCTGCGCCAGCATTTT. This gives the protein CASRLALRQHF.

In its sample, this clonotype was seen a few times. This chain uses TRBV6-5 with TRBJ2-2; D possibly uses TRBD1 or TRBD2 (6 bases each). Trimming stripped 4 bases from V and 6 bases from J, with 18 bases between. The CDR3 totals 16 residues. The germline gives CDR1 MNHEY, CDR2 SVGAGI. DNA for the CDR3: TGTGCCAGCAGTTCCCCGGGGGCAGGGAAGGCCGGGGAGCTGTTTTTT. This encodes CASSSPGAGKAGELFF.

V gene TRBV28 combines with J gene TRBJ2-7; no definite D call. The V gene lost 4 bases and the J gene lost 5 bases, with 21 bases spanning the gap. This CDR3 is built from 16 residues. From germline, CDR1 is MDHEN and CDR2 SYDVKM. DNA of the CDR3: TGTGCCAGCAGTTCCCCCCGGAAGGACGTTCAGCACGAGCAGTACTTC. This sequence encodes CASSSPRKDVQHEQYF.

About this clonotype itself: One end of the junction fails to match germline, which may point to a read error. CDR3 in amino acids: CAASSSSEVLYEQYF. DNA for the CDR3: TGTGCCGCCAGCAGCTCGTCCGAGGTCCTCTACGAGCAGTACTTC. The chain couples TRBV15 to TRBJ2-7, with D uncertain. Germline V CDR1 and CDR2: LNHNV, YYDKDF (reference sequence). This CDR3 has 15 residues.

The chain has TRBV11-2 and TRBJ1-4; 9 nucleotides align to TRBD1. J gave up 7 bases and V 5 bases, and 8 bases lay outside the gene matches. Germline CDR1 is SGHAT and CDR2 is FQNNGV. This CDR3 has 15 amino acids. The CDR3 DNA follows: TGTGCCAGCAGCCTAACACAGGGGGCGCGTGAAAAACTGTTTTTT. It codes for CASSLTQGAREKLFF.

The V call is TRBV7-9, the J call TRBJ2-5, with TRBD1 identical over 10 bases. The germline V gene has CDR1 SEHNR and CDR2 FQNEAQ (reference sequence). The CDR3 length is 16 residues. V was clipped by 5 bases and J by 5 bases; unmatched bases: 11. The CDR3 nucleotides are TGTGCCAGCAGCACCCGCCTGGGACAGGGGTGGGAGACCCAGTACTTC. Encoded protein: CASSTRLGQGWETQYF. Filled out from reference TRBV7-9 and TRBJ2-5, the complete variable domain reads DTGVSQNPRHKITKRGQNVTFRCDPISEHNRLYWYRQTLGQGPEFLTYFQNEAQLEKSRLLSDRFSAERPKGSFSTLEIQRTEQGDSAMYLCASSTRLGQGWETQYFGPGTRLLVL.

The J gene is TRBJ1-5, the V gene TRBV3-1; a possible D gene is TRBD1 (5 bases). The ends were cut back, 2 bases at V and 6 bases at J, with 14 bases in the middle. The CDR3 runs 15 residues. Germline values: CDR1 LGHDT, CDR2 YNNKEL (reference sequence). CDR3 DNA sequence: TGTGCCAGCAGCCAATCCCATCAGGGAAGTCAGCCCCAGCATTTT. Residues: CASSQSHQGSQPQHF. Based on the CDR3 plus reference TRBV3-1 and TRBJ1-5, the full variable domain is DTAVSQTPKYLVTQMGNDKSIKCEQNLGHDTMYWYKQDSKKFLKIMFSYNNKELIINETVPNRFSPKSPDKAHLNLHINSLELGDSAVYFCASSQSHQGSQPQHFGDGTRLSIL.

There are a few counts of this clonotype. CDR3 loop: CASSTGGNGYTF. In nucleotides, the CDR3 is TGTGCCAGTAGTACCGGGGGCAATGGCTACACCTTC. The gene calls are TRBV19 and TRBJ1-2; tentatively, D is TRBD1 (6 bases). This CDR3 has 12 residues. Per the germline V gene, CDR1 is LNHDA and CDR2 is SQIVND (reference sequence). Trimming took off 4 bases at V and 6 bases at J, with 9 bases between the two ends.

Worth noting for this clonotype: Its ends do not fully match the called genes, so a read error is possible. The rearrangement links TRBV12-3 or TRBV12-4 to TRBJ2-7; tentatively, D is TRBD1 (6 bases). The CDR3 loop spans 14 amino acids. The CDR3 region has the DNA TGTGCCAGCAGCTTAGTGGACAGTGGGTACGAGCAGTACTTC. Its translation: CASSLVDSGYEQYF.

About this clonotype itself: This may be a read error: a much more frequent sequence differs by one nucleotide. The chain joins TRBV5-6 to TRBJ1-5; no reliable D call. CDR3 length: 13 amino acids. With 4 bases removed from V and 9 bases from J, the gap between germline ends came to 14 bases. Germline V CDR1 and CDR2: SGHDT, YYEEEE. The CDR3 sequence is CASSLRYSAPQHF. CDR3 in DNA: TGTGCCAGCAGCCTTAGGTATTCGGCGCCCCAGCATTTT.

This clonotype was seen ten or more times. The J gene is TRBJ1-2, the V gene TRBV14, with D uncertain. This CDR3 comprises 13 residues. The V gene's germline CDR1 is SGHDN and CDR2 FVKESK. The V gene lost 0 bases and the J gene lost 4 bases, with 6 bases spanning the gap. In DNA, the CDR3 is TGTGCCAGCAGCCAAGATCGGGTCTATGGCTACACCTTC. It is translated as CASSQDRVYGYTF.

There are many counts of this clonotype. The chain carries TRBV10-3 and TRBJ2-7; the D gene is possibly TRBD2 (6 bases). The CDR3 length is 13 residues. CDR1 and CDR2 (germline): ENHRY, SYGVKD. V shed 4 bases and J shed 0 bases, with 7 bases lying between them. The CDR3 reads CAISGRASYEQYF. CDR3 coding DNA: TGTGCCATCAGTGGGAGGGCCTCCTACGAGCAGTACTTC.

In this sample, this clonotype turned up many times. The chain employs TRBV5-1 and TRBJ2-5; D might be TRBD1 or TRBD2, each matching 5 bases. V dropped 2 bases and J dropped 2 bases, with 10 bases sitting between them. Germline CDR1 and CDR2: SGHRS and YFSETQ. The CDR3 covers 14 residues. The CDR3 region is CASSFRGEQETQYF. Written as DNA, the CDR3 is TGCGCCAGCAGCTTTCGAGGGGAACAAGAGACCCAGTACTTC.

The sample holds many counts of this clonotype. This chain joins TRBV4-1 and TRBJ1-1; weak D call: TRBD1 (5 bases). The CDR3 spans 12 residues. V dropped 0 bases and J dropped 10 bases, with 9 bases sitting between them. Germline V lookup: CDR1 MGHRA, CDR2 YSYEKL. This chain's CDR3 is CASSQDWGGAFF. In DNA form, the CDR3 reads TGCGCCAGCAGCCAAGATTGGGGGGGAGCTTTCTTT.

The V call is TRBV5-1, the J call TRBJ1-1; D is perhaps TRBD1 (6 bases). From germline, CDR1 is SGHRS and CDR2 YFSETQ. The CDR3 loop spans 14 amino acids. V lost 4 bases and J 8 bases, leaving 18 bases between the germline ends. The CDR3 DNA reads as TGCGCCAGCAGCACCTCCGGGACACCCGAGGAAGCTTTCTTT. Its protein product is CASSTSGTPEEAFF.

Many counts were recorded for this clonotype. The V gene is TRBV5-1, the J gene TRBJ2-7, with 7 bases identical to TRBD2. This CDR3 contains 18 residues. The J segment lost 4 bases and the V segment lost 3 bases, leaving 19 bases of the junction unmatched. CDR1 and CDR2 from the germline V gene are SGHRS and YFSETQ. The CDR3: CASSSPPVGGRPFYEQYF. The DNA for the CDR3 is TGCGCCAGCAGCTCCCCCCCCGTGGGAGGGCGACCATTTTACGAGCAGTACTTC. The whole variable domain, remainder taken from reference TRBV5-1 and TRBJ2-7, is KAGVTQTPRYLIKTRGQQVTLSCSPISGHRSVSWYQQTPGQGLQFLFEYFSETQRNKGNFPGRFSGRQFSNSRSEMNVSTLELGDSALYLCASSSPPVGGRPFYEQYFGPGTRLTVT.

Comment on this clonotype: Given a much more abundant clone one base away, this may be a read error. V and J are TRBV6-1 and TRBJ2-7; TRBD1 matches 7 bases. Germline CDR1 and CDR2: MNHNS and SASEGT. The CDR3 runs 13 residues. CDR3 region: CGSTGQMSYEQYF. CDR3 DNA sequence: TGTGGCTCGACGGGACAGATGTCCTACGAGCAGTACTTC.

Of note for this clonotype: Its ends do not fully match the called genes, so a read error is possible. The rearrangement uses TRBV9 and TRBJ1-2; D gene ambiguous. The CDR3 has 14 residues. The germline CDR1 and CDR2 sequences are SGDLS and YYNGEE. This chain's CDR3 is CASTTTGSNYGYTF. The CDR3 nucleotides are TGTGCCAGCACCACCACGGGCTCTAACTACGGCTACACCTTC.